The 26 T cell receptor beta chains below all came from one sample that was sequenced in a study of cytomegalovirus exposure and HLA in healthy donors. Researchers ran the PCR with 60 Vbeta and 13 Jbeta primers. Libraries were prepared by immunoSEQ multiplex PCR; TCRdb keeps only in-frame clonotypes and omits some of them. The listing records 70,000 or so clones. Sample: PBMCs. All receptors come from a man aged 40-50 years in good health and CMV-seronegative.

In nucleotides, the CDR3 is TGTGCCAGCAGTGACGTGGGACAGGGCGGTCAGCCCCAGCATTTT. It yields the protein CASSDVGQGGQPQHF. The chain links TRBV6-6 to TRBJ1-5; 9 nucleotides agree with TRBD1. Germline values: CDR1 MNHNY, CDR2 SVGAGI (reference sequence). CDR3 size: 15 residues. The V and J ends lost 5 bases and 6 bases, in that order; junction bases with no gene match: 8.

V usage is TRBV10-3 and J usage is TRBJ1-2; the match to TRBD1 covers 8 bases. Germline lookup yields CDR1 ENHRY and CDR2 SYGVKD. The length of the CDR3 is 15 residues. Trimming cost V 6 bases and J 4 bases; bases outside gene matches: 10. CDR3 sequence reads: CAISLYRGTSYGYTF. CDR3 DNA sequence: TGTGCCATCAGCTTATACAGGGGGACGAGCTATGGCTACACCTTC.

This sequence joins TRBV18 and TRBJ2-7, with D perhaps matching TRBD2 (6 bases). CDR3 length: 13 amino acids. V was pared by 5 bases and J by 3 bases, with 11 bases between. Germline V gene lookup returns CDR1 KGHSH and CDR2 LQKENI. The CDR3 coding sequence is TGTGCCAGCTCAACCGGGGGTAACTACGAGCAGTACTTC. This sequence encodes CASSTGGNYEQYF.

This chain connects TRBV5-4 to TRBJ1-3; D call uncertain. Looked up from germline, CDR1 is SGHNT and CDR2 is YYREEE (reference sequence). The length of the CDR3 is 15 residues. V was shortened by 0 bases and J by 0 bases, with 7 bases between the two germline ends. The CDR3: CASSLARSSGNTIYF. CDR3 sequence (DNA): TGTGCCAGCAGCTTGGCGCGAAGCTCTGGAAACACCATATATTTT.

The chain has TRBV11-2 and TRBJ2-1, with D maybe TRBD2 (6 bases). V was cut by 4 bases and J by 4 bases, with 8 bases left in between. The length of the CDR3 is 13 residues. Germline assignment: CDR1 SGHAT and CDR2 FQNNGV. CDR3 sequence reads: CASSYGGYNEQFF. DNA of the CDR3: TGTGCCAGCAGCTATGGGGGGTACAATGAGCAGTTCTTC.

CDR3 sequence (DNA): TGCAGCGTAAGCCGGGACACCTCCTACGAGCAGTACTTC. This sequence encodes CSVSRDTSYEQYF. The chain joins TRBV29-1 to TRBJ2-7; the D gene is possibly TRBD1 (6 bases). The length of the CDR3 is 13 residues. CDR1 SQVTM and CDR2 ANQGSEA come from the germline V gene. Trimming stripped 6 bases from V and 0 bases from J, with 12 bases between.

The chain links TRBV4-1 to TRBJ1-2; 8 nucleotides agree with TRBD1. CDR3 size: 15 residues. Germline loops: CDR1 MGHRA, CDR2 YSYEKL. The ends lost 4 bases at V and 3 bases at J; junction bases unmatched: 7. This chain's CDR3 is CASSRPGQEYYGYTF. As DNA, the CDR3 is TGCGCCAGCAGCCGACCGGGACAGGAGTACTATGGCTACACCTTC.

The CDR3 region is CASSHGQGSYEQYF. In DNA form, the CDR3 reads TGTGCCAGCAGCCATGGACAGGGCTCCTACGAGCAGTACTTC. The rearrangement links TRBV7-6 to TRBJ2-7; 8 positions match TRBD1. V trimming: 5 bases; J trimming: 0 bases; junction bases outside the gene matches: 3. Per the germline V gene, CDR1 is SGHVS and CDR2 is FNYEAQ. This CDR3 region has 14 residues.

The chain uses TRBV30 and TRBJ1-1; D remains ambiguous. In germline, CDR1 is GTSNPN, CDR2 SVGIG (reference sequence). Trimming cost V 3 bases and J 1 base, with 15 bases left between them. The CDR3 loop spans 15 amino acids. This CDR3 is CAWSLGTNQNTEAFF. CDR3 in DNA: TGTGCCTGGAGCCTCGGTACCAATCAGAACACTGAAGCTTTCTTT.

Here the CDR3 DNA reads TGTGCCAGCAGCTTGTCTCCTCAGGGGGCGTTTAATCGCTACACCTTC. Translation gives CASSLSPQGAFNRYTF. This chain connects TRBV5-4 to TRBJ1-2; 8 nucleotides match TRBD1. The CDR3 spans 16 residues. From germline, CDR1 is SGHNT and CDR2 YYREEE (reference sequence). V trimming: 1 base; J trimming: 9 bases; junction bases outside the gene matches: 14.

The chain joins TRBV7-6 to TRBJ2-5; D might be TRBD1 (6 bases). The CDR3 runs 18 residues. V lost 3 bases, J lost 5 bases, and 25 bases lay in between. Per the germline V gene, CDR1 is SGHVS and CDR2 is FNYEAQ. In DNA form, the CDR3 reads TGTGCCAGCAGCTTTTTTGCACAGGGAGTTTCGAGGTCGGAGACCCAGTACTTC. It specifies CASSFFAQGVSRSETQYF.

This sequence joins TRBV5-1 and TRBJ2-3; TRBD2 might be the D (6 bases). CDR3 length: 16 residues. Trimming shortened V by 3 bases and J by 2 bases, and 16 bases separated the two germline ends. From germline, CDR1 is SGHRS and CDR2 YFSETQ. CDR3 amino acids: CASSSEGSGLTDTQYF. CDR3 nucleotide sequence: TGCGCCAGCAGCTCGGAGGGTAGCGGACTCACAGATACGCAGTATTTT.

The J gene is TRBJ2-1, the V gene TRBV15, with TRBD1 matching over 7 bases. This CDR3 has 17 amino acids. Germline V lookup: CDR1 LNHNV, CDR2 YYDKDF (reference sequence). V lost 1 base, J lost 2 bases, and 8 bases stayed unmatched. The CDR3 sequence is CATSRVRGGQAYNEQFF. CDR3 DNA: TGTGCCACCAGCAGAGTGAGGGGTGGACAGGCCTACAATGAGCAGTTCTTC.

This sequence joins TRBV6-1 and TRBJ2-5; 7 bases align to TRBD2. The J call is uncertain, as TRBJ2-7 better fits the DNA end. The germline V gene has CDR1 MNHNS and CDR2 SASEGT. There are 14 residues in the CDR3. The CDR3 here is CASRGGDFSYEQYF. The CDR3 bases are TGTGCCAGCAGGGGGGGGGACTTTTCCTACGAGCAGTACTTC.

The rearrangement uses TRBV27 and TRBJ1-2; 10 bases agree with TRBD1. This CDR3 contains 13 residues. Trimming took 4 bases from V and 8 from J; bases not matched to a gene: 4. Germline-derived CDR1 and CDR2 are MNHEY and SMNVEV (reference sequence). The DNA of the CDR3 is TGTGCCAGCAGTTCGAGACAGGGGGCAGGCTACACCTTC. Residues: CASSSRQGAGYTF.

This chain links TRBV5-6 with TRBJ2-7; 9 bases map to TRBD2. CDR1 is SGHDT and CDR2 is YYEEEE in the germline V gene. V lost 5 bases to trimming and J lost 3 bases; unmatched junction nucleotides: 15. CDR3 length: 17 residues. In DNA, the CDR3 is TGTGCCAGCAGTACGGGGGGGCTGGCGCGGGAGGGCTACGAGCAGTACTTC. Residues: CASSTGGLAREGYEQYF.

CDR3: CASSPQGGNNQPQHF. The CDR3 region has the DNA TGTGCCAGCAGTCCTCAGGGAGGGAACAATCAGCCCCAGCATTTT. The chain joins TRBV6-4 to TRBJ1-5; possibly TRBD1 for D (5 bases). CDR3 length: 15 residues. V gave up 5 bases and J gave up 3 bases, with 14 bases separating them. Germline lookup yields CDR1 MRHNA and CDR2 SNTAGT.

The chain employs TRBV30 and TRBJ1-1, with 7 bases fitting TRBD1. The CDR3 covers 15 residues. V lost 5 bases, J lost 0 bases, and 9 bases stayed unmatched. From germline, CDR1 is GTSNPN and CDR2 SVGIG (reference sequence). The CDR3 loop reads CAWHHGTALNTEAFF. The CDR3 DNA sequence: TGTGCCTGGCATCACGGGACAGCCCTGAACACTGAAGCTTTCTTT.

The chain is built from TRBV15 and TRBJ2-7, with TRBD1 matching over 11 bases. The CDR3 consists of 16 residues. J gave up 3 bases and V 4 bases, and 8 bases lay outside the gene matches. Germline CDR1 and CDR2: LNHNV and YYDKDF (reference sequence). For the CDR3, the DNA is TGTGCCACCAGCAAAGGTGGTGGGACAGGGGGCTACGAGCAGTACTTC. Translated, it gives CATSKGGGTGGYEQYF.

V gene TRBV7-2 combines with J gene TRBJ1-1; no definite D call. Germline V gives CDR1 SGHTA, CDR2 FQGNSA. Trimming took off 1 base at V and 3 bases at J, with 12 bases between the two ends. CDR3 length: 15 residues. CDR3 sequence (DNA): TGTGCCAGCAGCTTAGGGGCACACTTCGACACTGAAGCTTTCTTT. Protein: CASSLGAHFDTEAFF.

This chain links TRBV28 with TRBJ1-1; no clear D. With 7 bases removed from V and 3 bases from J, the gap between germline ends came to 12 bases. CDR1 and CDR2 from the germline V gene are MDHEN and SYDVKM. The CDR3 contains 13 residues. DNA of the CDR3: TGTGCCAGCAACACCTACGGGGACACTGAAGCTTTCTTT. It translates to CASNTYGDTEAFF.

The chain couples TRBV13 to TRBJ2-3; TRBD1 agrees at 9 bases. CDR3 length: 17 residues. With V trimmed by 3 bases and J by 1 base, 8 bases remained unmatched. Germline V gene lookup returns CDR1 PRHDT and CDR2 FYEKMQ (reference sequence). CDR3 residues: CASSLYGTGIGTDTQYF. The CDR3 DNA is TGTGCCAGCAGCTTGTACGGGACAGGGATCGGCACAGATACGCAGTATTTT.

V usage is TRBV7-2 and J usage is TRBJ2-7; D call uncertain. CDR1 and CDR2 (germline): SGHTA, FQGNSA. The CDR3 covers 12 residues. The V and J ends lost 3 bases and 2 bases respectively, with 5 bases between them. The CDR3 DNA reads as TGTGCCAGCAGCTTGGGCGCCTACGAGCAGTACTTC. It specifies CASSLGAYEQYF.

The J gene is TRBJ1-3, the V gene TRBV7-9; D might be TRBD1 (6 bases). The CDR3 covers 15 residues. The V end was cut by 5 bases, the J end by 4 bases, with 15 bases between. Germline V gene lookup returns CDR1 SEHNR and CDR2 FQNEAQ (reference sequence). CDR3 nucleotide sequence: TGTGCCAGCAGCGCCCAACAGGGATCCGGAAACACCATATATTTT. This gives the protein CASSAQQGSGNTIYF.

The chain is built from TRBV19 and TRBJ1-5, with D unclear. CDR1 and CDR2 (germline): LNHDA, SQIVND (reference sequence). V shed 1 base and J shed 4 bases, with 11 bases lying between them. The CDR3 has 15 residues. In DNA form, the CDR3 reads TGTGCCAGTAGTATAGTAGGTCCGGGAAATCAGCCCCAGCATTTT. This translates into CASSIVGPGNQPQHF.

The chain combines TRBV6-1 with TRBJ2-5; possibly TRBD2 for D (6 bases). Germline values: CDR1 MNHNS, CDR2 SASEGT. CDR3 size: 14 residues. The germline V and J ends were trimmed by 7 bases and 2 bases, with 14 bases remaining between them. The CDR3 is CASTTRRGQETQYF. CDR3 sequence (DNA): TGTGCCAGCACGACTCGGCGGGGACAAGAGACCCAGTACTTC.